What follows are 23 T cell receptor beta chains derived from one specimen sequenced in a study of T-cell reconstitution after alpha-beta-depleted transplantation in children. The library targeted TCRbeta and was prepared with unique molecular identifiers. TCRdb reanalysed the PCR reads using MiXCR and keeps one entry per CDR3 protein. The sample consists of about 440,000 distinct CDR3 sequences, over 40% of them appearing once. The sample was PBMCs, taken before TCRalphabeta/CD19-depleted stem cell transplant. These receptor sequences come from a girl aged 2-10 years with aplastic anemia, due to receive a stem cell transplant.

The chain links TRBV5-1 to TRBJ1-2; 7 bases map to TRBD1. This CDR3 has 15 amino acids. CDR1 SGHRS and CDR2 YFSETQ come from the germline V gene. Trimming at V came to 4 bases and at J to 6 bases, leaving 12 bases not matched to a gene. CDR3 region: CASSPDGTANNGYTF. CDR3 DNA sequence: TGCGCCAGCAGCCCCGACGGGACAGCCAACAATGGCTACACCTTC.

There are a few counts of this clonotype. The V and J genes are TRBV6-1 and TRBJ2-3; 9 nucleotides agree with TRBD1. Per germline, CDR1 MNHNS and CDR2 SASEGT. With 8 bases clipped from V and 9 bases from J, the junction kept 15 bases outside the gene matches. This CDR3 has 15 residues. The CDR3 coding sequence is TGTGCCAGCTCGGGACAGGGAGGGTGGGTTGGCACGCAGTATTTT. The encoded protein is CASSGQGGWVGTQYF.

This clonotype has just a few counts. The CDR3 is CASSFMDGTEAFF. DNA of the CDR3: TGCGCCAGCAGCTTCATGGACGGCACTGAAGCTTTCTTT. The chain couples TRBV5-1 to TRBJ1-1; no definite D call. Trimming left V 2 bases short and J 4 bases short, with 9 bases between. Looked up from germline, CDR1 is SGHRS and CDR2 is YFSETQ. This CDR3 comprises 13 residues.

This clonotype was seen a few times. The rearrangement links TRBV6-1 to TRBJ2-2; unclear D gene. This CDR3 region has 15 residues. Germline CDR1 and CDR2: MNHNS and SASEGT. V dropped 1 base and J dropped 7 bases, with 13 bases sitting between them. This chain's CDR3 is CASSEVVKSHGELFF. DNA of the CDR3: TGTGCCAGCAGTGAAGTGGTAAAATCCCACGGGGAGCTGTTTTTT.

This clonotype was counted ten times or more. The chain recombines TRBV7-9 with TRBJ1-4, with D tentatively TRBD1 (5 bases). Trimming cost V 5 bases and J 7 bases, with 17 bases left between them. The CDR3 runs 15 residues. The germline gives CDR1 SEHNR, CDR2 FQNEAQ (reference sequence). The CDR3 bases are TGTGCCAGCAGCGGGGCAGGGTATGGCGCTGAAAAACTGTTTTTT. Translating it yields CASSGAGYGAEKLFF.

This clonotype was detected ten times or more. The chain carries TRBV29-1 and TRBJ2-1, with D tentatively TRBD1 (5 bases). Germline CDR1 is SQVTM and CDR2 is ANQGSEA. The CDR3 runs 13 residues. V dropped 3 bases and J dropped 2 bases, with 8 bases sitting between them. The CDR3 sequence: CSVDQGPYNEQFF. For the CDR3, the DNA is TGCAGCGTTGACCAGGGCCCCTACAATGAGCAGTTCTTC.

This chain connects TRBV6-5 to TRBJ2-3, with 8 positions matching TRBD2. This CDR3 region has 17 residues. Germline V CDR1 and CDR2: MNHEY, SVGAGI. The V segment lost 0 bases and the J segment 6 bases; nucleotides outside the gene matches: 11. The DNA for the CDR3 is TGTGCCAGCAGTTACTCCCACGGGACTAGAGTTCCTGATACGCAGTATTTT. This sequence encodes CASSYSHGTRVPDTQYF.

V gene TRBV11-2 combines with J gene TRBJ2-2; the match to TRBD1 covers 7 bases. Per the germline V gene, CDR1 is SGHAT and CDR2 is FQNNGV. There are 18 residues in the CDR3. V shed 0 bases and J 2 bases; nucleotides not matched to a gene: 9. CDR3 in DNA: TGTGCCAGCAGCTTAGATGGACAGGCGATTGTTAACACCGGGGAGCTGTTTTTT. Its protein is CASSLDGQAIVNTGELFF. The full variable domain, with the rest looked up from reference TRBV11-2 and TRBJ2-2, is EAGVAQSPRYKIIEKRQSVAFWCNPISGHATLYWYQQILGQGPKLLIQFQNNGVVDDSQLPKDRFSAERLKGVDSTLKIQPAKLEDSAVYLCASSLDGQAIVNTGELFFGEGSRLTVL.

The V and J genes are TRBV6-1 and TRBJ2-7, with TRBD2 matching 16 bases. The germline CDR1 and CDR2 sequences are MNHNS and SASEGT. This CDR3 has 20 residues. V was clipped by 2 bases and J by 2 bases; unmatched bases: 12. DNA of the CDR3: TGTGCCAGCAGTGAAACCTATTCGGGACTAGCGGGAGGGCCACCCTACGAGCAGTACTTC. Amino acid sequence: CASSETYSGLAGGPPYEQYF.

This rearrangement joins TRBV20-1 to TRBJ2-3, with 10 bases identical to TRBD2. Looked up from germline, CDR1 is DFQATT and CDR2 is SNEGSKA (reference sequence). Unmatched junction bases numbered 14, after V lost 0 bases and J lost 8 bases. This CDR3 spans 17 amino acids. CDR3: CSAREPGIAGGRATQYF. CDR3 bases: TGCAGTGCTAGAGAGCCCGGAATAGCGGGGGGCCGGGCTACGCAGTATTTT.

For the CDR3, the DNA is TGCAGTGCTCGGGGGGTCCGCCGGGAGACCCAGTACTTC. Protein product: CSARGVRRETQYF. The rearrangement joins TRBV20-1 to TRBJ2-5; 7 bases are shared with TRBD2. J lost 5 bases, V lost 5 bases, and 8 bases had no gene match. The CDR3 runs 13 residues. The germline CDR1 and CDR2 sequences are DFQATT and SNEGSKA (reference sequence).

V is TRBV5-6 and J is TRBJ1-1; a possible D gene is TRBD1 (5 bases). V was shortened by 2 bases and J by 2 bases, with 13 bases between the two germline ends. The CDR3 spans 15 residues. The germline V gene has CDR1 SGHDT and CDR2 YYEEEE. The CDR3: CASSLTDSRNTEAFF. CDR3 DNA sequence: TGTGCCAGCAGCTTAACCGACAGCAGAAACACTGAAGCTTTCTTT. Variable domain in full (rest from reference TRBV5-6 and TRBJ1-1): DAGVTQSPTHLIKTRGQQVTLRCSPKSGHDTVSWYQQALGQGPQFIFQYYEEEERQRGNFPDRFSGHQFPNYSSELNVNALLLGDSALYLCASSLTDSRNTEAFFGQGTRLTVV.

This clonotype was seen a handful of times. The chain has TRBV27 and TRBJ2-5; weak D call: TRBD2 (7 bases). The CDR3 is 14 residues long. V shed 2 bases and J shed 4 bases, with 11 bases lying between them. Germline CDR1 reads MNHEY; CDR2 reads SMNVEV (reference sequence). This chain's CDR3 is CASSLLGGGETQYF. CDR3 coding DNA: TGTGCCAGCAGTTTACTGGGAGGGGGAGAGACCCAGTACTTC.

The chain combines TRBV7-3 with TRBJ2-1; the match to TRBD2 covers 7 bases. The CDR3 consists of 15 residues. V trimming: 3 bases; J trimming: 0 bases; junction bases outside the gene matches: 2. CDR1 and CDR2 (germline): SGHTA, FQGTGA. CDR3 sequence (DNA): TGTGCCAGCAGCTTGAGCGGGATCTCCTACAATGAGCAGTTCTTC. This sequence encodes CASSLSGISYNEQFF.

This clonotype showed up many times. The chain recombines TRBV18 with TRBJ2-5; D may be TRBD1 (5 bases). V dropped 6 bases and J dropped 5 bases, with 13 bases sitting between them. This CDR3 spans 13 amino acids. Germline V gene sequence: CDR1 KGHSH, CDR2 LQKENI. CDR3 bases: TGTGCCAGCTCCCTTCAGGGTACTGAGACCCAGTACTTC. It yields the protein CASSLQGTETQYF.

The genes are TRBV11-2 and TRBJ2-1; D may be TRBD2 (6 bases). The germline V gene has CDR1 SGHAT and CDR2 FQNNGV. CDR3 length: 17 residues. V lost 0 bases, J lost 4 bases, and 16 bases lay in between. CDR3 bases: TGTGCCAGCAGCTTAGACCCGGGGCCTGGGAGGTACAATGAGCAGTTCTTC. Its translation: CASSLDPGPGRYNEQFF.

A few counts support this clonotype. The rearrangement uses TRBV20-1 and TRBJ2-3, with D possibly being TRBD2 (6 bases). The V end was cut by 1 base, the J end by 0 bases, with 14 bases between. Germline V gene lookup returns CDR1 DFQATT and CDR2 SNEGSKA (reference sequence). This CDR3 has 16 residues. The CDR3 coding sequence is TGCAGTGCTAGAGTTCAGGTCCTAGCGAGCACAGATACGCAGTATTTT. Translation: CSARVQVLASTDTQYF.

This clonotype was found many times. This sequence joins TRBV7-8 and TRBJ1-2; D remains ambiguous. Germline assignment: CDR1 SGHVS and CDR2 FQNEAQ. The CDR3 has 15 amino acids. The V end lost 2 bases, the J end lost 0 bases, and 10 bases lay between the germline ends. CDR3 DNA sequence: TGTGCCAGCAGCTTATCGGCAGTAGCTAACTATGGCTACACCTTC. Translating gives CASSLSAVANYGYTF.

CDR3: CSARARDNPYEQYF. CDR3 in DNA: TGCAGTGCTAGAGCTAGGGACAACCCCTACGAGCAGTACTTC. The chain links TRBV20-1 to TRBJ2-7; D possibly corresponds to TRBD1 (6 bases). CDR3 length: 14 residues. The germline V gene has CDR1 DFQATT and CDR2 SNEGSKA (reference sequence). V dropped 1 base and J dropped 2 bases, with 12 bases sitting between them.

The chain carries TRBV28 and TRBJ2-7; tentatively, D is TRBD1 or TRBD2 (5 bases each). Germline loops: CDR1 MDHEN, CDR2 SYDVKM. With 3 bases removed from V and 6 bases from J, the gap between germline ends came to 12 bases. This CDR3 region has 13 residues. This CDR3 reads CASSLSRGTEQYF. CDR3 nucleotides: TGTGCCAGCAGTTTGAGTAGAGGGACCGAGCAGTACTTC.

The V and J genes are TRBV18 and TRBJ1-1; no clear D gene. Germline V gene data show CDR1 as KGHSH and CDR2 as LQKENI. This CDR3 region has 13 residues. Trimming shortened V by 7 bases and J by 0 bases, and 9 bases separated the two germline ends. The CDR3 sequence is CASLARMNTEAFF. The CDR3, as DNA: TGTGCCAGCTTAGCGAGAATGAACACTGAAGCTTTCTTT.

The CDR3 region is CASSLSDGGYEQYF. In DNA form, the CDR3 reads TGTGCCAGCAGTTTATCAGATGGGGGGTACGAGCAGTACTTC. V usage is TRBV27 and J usage is TRBJ2-7, with D possibly TRBD2 on 6 matching bases. Looked up from germline, CDR1 is MNHEY and CDR2 is SMNVEV (reference sequence). This CDR3 spans 14 amino acids. V lost 0 bases to trimming and J lost 4 bases, with 10 bases between them.

This clonotype was counted at least ten times. The chain is built from TRBV3-1 and TRBJ2-1, with TRBD2 matching over 14 bases. V was clipped by 3 bases and J by 6 bases; unmatched bases: 13. The CDR3 is made up of 19 amino acids. Germline values: CDR1 LGHDT, CDR2 YNNKEL (reference sequence). CDR3: CASSHSGTSGRGGFNEQFF. The CDR3 coding sequence is TGTGCCAGCAGCCATTCCGGGACTAGCGGGAGAGGTGGATTCAATGAGCAGTTCTTC.